What follows are 7 T cell receptor beta chains derived from one specimen sequenced in a study of blood T cell repertoires in COVID-19. Method: immunoSEQ multiplex PCR; TCRdb's copy keeps in-frame clones and lacks some. The sample consists of about 280,000 clones, 85% to 90% of them appearing once. The sample comprised PBMCs or T cells enriched from blood (not recorded which). The receptors derive from a woman aged 30 to 39 with acute COVID-19.

This clone came up many times. The chain combines TRBV3-1 (or the pseudogene TRBV3-2) with TRBJ1-5; no clear D. The ends were cut back, 2 bases at V and 10 bases at J, with 9 bases in the middle. The CDR3 spans 12 residues. The V gene's germline CDR1 is LGHDT and CDR2 YNNKEL (reference sequence). CDR3 bases: TGTGCCAGCAGCCAATCTGAGCAACCCCAGCATTTT. Its protein product is CASSQSEQPQHF.

This chain connects TRBV7-9 to TRBJ2-7, with D possibly being TRBD1 (5 bases). V lost 5 bases to trimming and J lost 0 bases, with 14 bases between them. CDR1 is SEHNR and CDR2 is FQNEAQ in the germline V gene (reference sequence). This CDR3 spans 15 amino acids. CDR3: CASSDPKDSSYEQYF. In DNA, the CDR3 is TGTGCCAGCAGCGATCCGAAAGACAGCTCCTACGAGCAGTACTTC.

This clone occurred a few times. V gene TRBV2 combines with J gene TRBJ2-7, with 10 positions matching TRBD2. Germline assignment: CDR1 SNHLY and CDR2 FYNNEI. With V trimmed by 7 bases and J by 3 bases, 6 bases remained unmatched. The CDR3 length is 14 residues. CDR3 nucleotides: TGTGCCAGCACCTTAGCGGGAGGAAACTACGAGCAGTACTTC. This gives the protein CASTLAGGNYEQYF.

V usage is TRBV2 and J usage is TRBJ2-1; maybe TRBD2 (5 bases). The CDR3 consists of 12 residues. Per the germline V gene, CDR1 is SNHLY and CDR2 is FYNNEI. Trimming pared 8 bases from V and 14 bases from J, leaving 19 bases between. The CDR3 DNA sequence: TGTGCCAGCCTGAGGGTCTCTCCCACGGAGTTCTTC. Amino acid sequence: CASLRVSPTEFF.

The rearrangement uses TRBV28 and TRBJ2-4; 11 nucleotides match TRBD2. This CDR3 spans 16 amino acids. CDR1 is MDHEN and CDR2 is SYDVKM in the germline V gene. Trimming cost V 4 bases and J 8 bases; bases outside gene matches: 10. The CDR3 DNA follows: TGTGCCAGCAGTTCCACGAGGACTAGCGGGTTGGACATTCAGTACTTC. Translated: CASSSTRTSGLDIQYF.

The chain links TRBV6-5 to TRBJ1-3; no clear D. Germline V gene data show CDR1 as MNHEY and CDR2 as SVGAGI. Between the trimmed V and J ends, which lost 5 bases and 9 bases, there was a span of 8 bases. This CDR3 is 11 amino acids long. CDR3 residues: CASSRGGTIYF. CDR3 bases: TGTGCCAGCAGTCGGGGAGGCACCATATATTTT.

This clone was recorded once. The V and J genes are TRBV10-1 and TRBJ1-6, with 7 bases fitting TRBD1. The CDR3 sequence is 14 residues long. J gave up 8 bases and V 4 bases, and 5 bases lay outside the gene matches. Per the germline V gene, CDR1 is WNHNN and CDR2 is SYGVQD (reference sequence). The CDR3 DNA is TGCGCCAGCAGTGCACCGGGACAGTATTCACCCCTCCACTTT. It is translated as CASSAPGQYSPLHF.